This entry features one T cell receptor beta chain sequence. Antigen specificity is unknown. Germline CDR1 and CDR2: SNHLY and FYNNEI. The CDR3 runs 18 residues. This sample is drawn from a study of T cells expressing NK-cell markers. Study-level findings and limits: About 1.0-8% of CD8+ T cells in several donors belonged to dominant NKG2C+ clonotypes.

For TCR beta, cDNA was produced by 5'RACE template switching with UMIs. With the 5' RACE reads reprocessed, TCRdb shows one record per CDR3 protein and no DNA. This listing includes about 150,000 distinct CDR3 sequences. Sequenced input: blood T cells: a sorted CD56 or NKG2C T cell subset, CD4+ or CD8+ T cells, or bulk PBMC T cells (not recorded which). V and J are TRBV2 and TRBJ2-1; TCRdb's D gene call, TRBD2, goes unchecked for lack of DNA. This receptor was identified in a man between 18 and 69 years old in good health. The CDR3 loop reads CASSEFEVGTSVYNEQFF.